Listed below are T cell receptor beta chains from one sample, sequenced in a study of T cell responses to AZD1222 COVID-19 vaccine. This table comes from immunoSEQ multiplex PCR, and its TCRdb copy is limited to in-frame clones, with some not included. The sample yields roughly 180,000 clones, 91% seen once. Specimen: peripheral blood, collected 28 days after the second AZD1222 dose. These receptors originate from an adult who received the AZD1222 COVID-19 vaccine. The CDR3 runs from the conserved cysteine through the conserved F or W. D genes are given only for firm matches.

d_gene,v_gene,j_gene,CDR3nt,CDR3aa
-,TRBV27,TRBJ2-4,TGTGCCAGCAGTAGGGAGAGGGGGGCCAAAAACATTCAGTACTTC,CASSRERGAKNIQYF
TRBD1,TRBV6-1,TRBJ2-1,TGTGCCAGCAGTGATCCGGGACAGACGATCTACAATGAGCAGTTCTTC,CASSDPGQTIYNEQFF
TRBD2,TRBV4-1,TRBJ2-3,TGCGCCAGCAGCCACGAGACTAGCGGGAGCCCGATTCAGTATTTT,CASSHETSGSPIQYF
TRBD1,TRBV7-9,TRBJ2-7,TGTGCCAGCAGCGCTAGGGACAGGGACTTCTCCTACGAGCAGTACTTC,CASSARDRDFSYEQYF
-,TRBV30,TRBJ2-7,TGTGCCTGGAGTCCTCGACTTGGCGAGCAGTACTTC,CAWSPRLGEQYF
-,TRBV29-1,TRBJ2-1,TGCAGCTCAGAAACAGGGCTGGCCTACAATGAGCAGTTCTTC,CSSETGLAYNEQFF
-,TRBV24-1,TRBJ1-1,TGTGCCACCAAATCGGGGGCTCGGACTGAAGCTTTCTTT,CATKSGARTEAFF
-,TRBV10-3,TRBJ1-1,TGTGCCATCAGTGTGGGAGACGAAGCTTTCTTT,CAISVGDEAFF
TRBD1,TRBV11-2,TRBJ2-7,TGTGCCACTAAACCGGGACAGTCCTCCTACGAGCAGTACTTC,CATKPGQSSYEQYF
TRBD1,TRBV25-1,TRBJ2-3,TGTGCCAGCAGTGAATGGGGACAGCCTGGGGATACGCAGTATTTT,CASSEWGQPGDTQYF
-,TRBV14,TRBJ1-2,TGTGCCAGCAGCCAAGAAAGCGGGCGCTATGGCTACACCTTC,CASSQESGRYGYTF
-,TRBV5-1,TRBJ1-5,TGCGCCAGCAGCCCGTGGGGGGACGCAGGCAATCAGCCCCAGCATTTT,CASSPWGDAGNQPQHF
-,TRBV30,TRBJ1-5,TGTGCCTGGAGTGTAAAAGGGATAGGCAATCAGCCCCAGCATTTT,CAWSVKGIGNQPQHF
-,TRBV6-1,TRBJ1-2,TGTGCCAGCAGTGAGGAGGAGGGGCTGGATGGCTACACCTTC,CASSEEEGLDGYTF
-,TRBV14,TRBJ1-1,TGTGCCAGCAGCCAAGAAGTCACTGAAGCTTTCTTT,CASSQEVTEAFF
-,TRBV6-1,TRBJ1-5,TGTGCCAGCAGTGAATTGAAACAGCCCCAGCATTTT,CASSELKQPQHF
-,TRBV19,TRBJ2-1,TGTGCCAGTAGTAGAACGGGAGTCTCCTCCTACAATGAGCAGTTCTTC,CASSRTGVSSYNEQFF
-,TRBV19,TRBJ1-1,TGTGCCAGTGGGCCCGAAGCTTTCTTT,CASGPEAFF
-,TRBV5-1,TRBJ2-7,TGCGCCAGCAGCCTTGACGTGGGGCAGTCCTACGAGCAGTACTTC,CASSLDVGQSYEQYF
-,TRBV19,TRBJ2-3,TGTGCCAGTTGGGGGACTTCCCGTCCAGATACGCAGTATTTT,CASWGTSRPDTQYF
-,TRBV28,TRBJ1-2,TGTGCCAGCAGCCCGGGGAGGCAGATCTATGGCTACACCTTC,CASSPGRQIYGYTF
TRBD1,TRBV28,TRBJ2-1,TGTGCCAGCAGTTTGGGGACAGGGTCCAATGAGCAGTTCTTC,CASSLGTGSNEQFF
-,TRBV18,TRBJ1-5,TGTGCCAGCTCACCCGCCGGAGGCAATCAGCCCCAGCATTTT,CASSPAGGNQPQHF
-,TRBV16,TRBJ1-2,TGTGCCAGCAGCCAACACGAGGTAGGCCGCTATGGCTACACCTTC,CASSQHEVGRYGYTF
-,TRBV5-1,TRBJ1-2,TGCGCCAGCAGCTTACAGCAGCAACCTAACTATGGCTACACCTTC,CASSLQQQPNYGYTF
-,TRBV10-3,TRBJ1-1,TGTGCCATCAGTTGGGGCAGGGCGAACACTGAAGCTTTCTTT,CAISWGRANTEAFF
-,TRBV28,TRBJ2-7,TGTGCCAGCAGACCGGGACATGACCTTTACGAGCAGTACTTC,CASRPGHDLYEQYF
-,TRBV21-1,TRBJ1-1,TGTGCCAGCAGCATGGGACTATCCCGGGACAGGGACATGAGGAACACTGAAGCTTTCTTT,CASSMGLSRDRDMRNTEAFF